A single sample is the source of the 12 T cell receptor beta chains below, sequenced in a study of shared clonotypes between healthy human individuals. Sequencing was performed with immunoSEQ multiplex PCR; in TCRdb, only in-frame clones are kept and a portion is missing. The data show 2 million to 2.5 million clones, 80% to 95% seen once. Sequences were obtained from naive CD4+ T cells from PBMCs. Specified subset: CD45RA+ positively selected. The receptor set was obtained from a man between 18 and 35 years old in good health. Some clones in this sample may be carry-over from other donors' samples.

A remark on this clone: The sample carries other DNA sequences with the same CDR3. The chain has TRBV9 and TRBJ2-1, with 13 positions matching TRBD2. The germline V gene encodes CDR1 SGDLS and CDR2 YYNGEE. CDR3 size: 15 residues. The V gene end was trimmed by 2 bases and the J gene end by 4 bases; junction bases not matched to a gene: 0. Here the CDR3 reads CASSVTSGRYNEQFF. The CDR3 coding sequence is TGTGCCAGCAGCGTGACTAGCGGGAGGTACAATGAGCAGTTCTTC.

This clone was seen only once. This rearrangement joins TRBV11-1 to TRBJ1-1, with D possibly TRBD1 on 5 matching bases. V was shortened by 5 bases and J by 10 bases, with 11 bases between the two germline ends. CDR3 length: 11 residues. The germline gives CDR1 SGHAT, CDR2 FQDESV (reference sequence). The CDR3 DNA sequence: TGTGCCAGCAGCCCTCGGGACCCAGCTTTCTTT. Its protein product is CASSPRDPAFF.

CDR3 nucleotides: TGCAGCGTCCGGGACAGGGGAGCCTACAATGAGCAGTTCTTC. This encodes CSVRDRGAYNEQFF. The chain couples TRBV29-1 to TRBJ2-1; TRBD1 matches 10 bases. The CDR3 consists of 14 residues. CDR1 SQVTM and CDR2 ANQGSEA come from the germline V gene. Trimming cost V 6 bases and J 2 bases; bases outside gene matches: 4.

This clone was found once. This chain joins TRBV5-4 and TRBJ2-4; TRBD2 is a possible D gene (7 bases). Germline-derived CDR1 and CDR2 are SGHNT and YYREEE (reference sequence). This CDR3 region has 15 residues. Trimming left V 2 bases short and J 4 bases short, with 13 bases between. CDR3 loop: CASSFGGAGKNIQYF. CDR3 sequence (DNA): TGTGCCAGCAGCTTTGGGGGGGCGGGTAAAAACATTCAGTACTTC.

Concerning this clone itself: The identical CDR3 is also encoded by other nucleotide sequences in the sample. V and J are TRBV18 and TRBJ2-1; unclear D gene. There are 13 residues in the CDR3. Germline CDR1 is KGHSH and CDR2 is LQKENI. The ends were cut back, 1 base at V and 5 bases at J, with 6 bases in the middle. The CDR3 here is CASSPRLDNEQFF. CDR3 nucleotide sequence: TGTGCCAGCTCACCACGCCTAGACAATGAGCAGTTCTTC.

This clone occurred once. The junction departs from germline at one end; a sequencing error may be responsible. Other DNA sequences in the same sample also yield this CDR3. This chain links TRBV15 with TRBJ1-2, with D possibly being TRBD1 (5 bases). Germline V lookup: CDR1 LNHNV, CDR2 YYDKDF (reference sequence). This CDR3 comprises 13 residues. CDR3 in amino acids: CATSSGGFYGYTF. CDR3 nucleotides: TGCGCCACCAGCAGCGGGGGATTTTATGGCTACACCTTC. Filled out from reference TRBV15 and TRBJ1-2, the complete variable domain reads DAMVIQNPRYQVTQFGKPVTLSCSQTLNHNVMYWYQQKSSQAPKLLFHYYDKDFNNEADTPDNFQSRRPNTSFCFLDIRSPGLGDTAMYLCATSSGGFYGYTFGSGTRLTVV.

V usage is TRBV7-6 and J usage is TRBJ2-7, with TRBD1 matching 12 bases. Germline assignment: CDR1 SGHVS and CDR2 FNYEAQ. The CDR3 runs 18 residues. The ends lost 4 bases at V and 1 base at J; junction bases unmatched: 11. CDR3 sequence: CASSSPTGTGGPSYEQYF. The CDR3 coding sequence is TGTGCCAGCAGCTCACCTACCGGGACAGGGGGCCCGTCCTACGAGCAGTACTTC.

V is TRBV7-2 and J is TRBJ1-5; unclear D gene. The CDR3 runs to 13 residues. CDR1 SGHTA and CDR2 FQGNSA come from the germline V gene. Between the trimmed V and J ends, which lost 3 bases and 11 bases, there was a span of 14 bases. CDR3 nucleotides: TGTGCCAGCAGCTTCGGATTGGGGTCAGCCCAGCATTTT. This gives the protein CASSFGLGSAQHF.

This clone was seen more than once but under ten times. The chain joins TRBV18 to TRBJ2-7; TRBD1 is a possible D gene (6 bases). CDR3 size: 13 residues. With 3 bases removed from V and 5 bases from J, the gap between germline ends came to 11 bases. In germline, CDR1 is KGHSH, CDR2 LQKENI. CDR3: CASSPTGIDEQYF. CDR3 sequence (DNA): TGTGCCAGCTCACCGACAGGAATAGACGAGCAGTACTTC.

The J gene is TRBJ1-4, the V gene TRBV5-1; D gene ambiguous. The ends were cut back, 4 bases at V and 8 bases at J, with 12 bases in the middle. In germline, CDR1 is SGHRS, CDR2 YFSETQ. The CDR3 runs to 13 residues. In DNA, the CDR3 is TGCGCCAGCAGCGTCTACGGGGTCGAAAAACTGTTTTTT. Translating it yields CASSVYGVEKLFF.

The chain links TRBV28 to TRBJ2-5, with no clear D. From germline, CDR1 is MDHEN and CDR2 SYDVKM. CDR3 length equals 13 residues. V gave up 8 bases and J gave up 2 bases, with 12 bases separating them. The CDR3 nucleotides are TGTGCCAGCGGGAACGTGGGGCAAGAGACCCAGTACTTC. This codes for CASGNVGQETQYF.

CDR3: CASSLLGRSSGYNEQFF. Written as DNA, the CDR3 is TGTGCCAGCAGCTTACTCGGGCGGTCTAGCGGGTACAATGAGCAGTTCTTC. V is TRBV7-2 and J is TRBJ2-1, with 8 bases aligning to TRBD2. The CDR3 contains 17 residues. J was trimmed by 4 bases and V by 2 bases; bases with no gene match: 10. Germline lookup yields CDR1 SGHTA and CDR2 FQGNSA.